These 14 T cell receptor beta chains came from one sample sequenced in a study of CD8 T cells in Susac syndrome. Random-hexamer reverse transcription was applied to about 0.45 to 1 ug RNA. TCRdb itself ran the immunoSEQ multiplex PCR reads through MiXCR, one entry per CDR3 protein. The sample yields about 130,000 distinct CDR3 sequences, just under 95% seen once. The sequenced sample was CD8+ T cells from PBMCs. These receptors were obtained from a human donor with Susac syndrome.

The rearrangement joins TRBV6-5 to TRBJ2-3; perhaps TRBD1 as D (5 bases). Per germline, CDR1 MNHEY and CDR2 SVGAGI. The CDR3 sequence is 17 residues long. V dropped 0 bases and J dropped 2 bases, with 15 bases sitting between them. CDR3 nucleotide sequence: TGTGCCAGCAGTTACTCGAGTTCAGGGAAGAACACAGATACGCAGTATTTT. Protein sequence: CASSYSSSGKNTDTQYF.

This chain uses TRBV19 with TRBJ1-1, with D unclear. CDR1 is LNHDA and CDR2 is SQIVND in the germline V gene (reference sequence). The CDR3 length is 13 residues. The V end lost 0 bases, the J end lost 4 bases, and 6 bases lay between the germline ends. As DNA, the CDR3 is TGTGCCAGTAGTATAGAGGGCAGCACTGAAGCTTTCTTT. Protein: CASSIEGSTEAFF.

The genes are TRBV19 and TRBJ1-1; 8 nucleotides align to TRBD1. The CDR3 contains 16 residues. V lost 7 bases to trimming and J lost 7 bases; unmatched junction nucleotides: 17. CDR1 is LNHDA, CDR2 SQIVND, per germline (reference sequence). The CDR3 spells CASTSTGVQGEDEAFF. The CDR3 region has the DNA TGTGCCAGTACCTCAACCGGCGTACAGGGGGAAGATGAAGCTTTCTTT.

J is TRBJ1-1 and V is TRBV7-9; D is undetermined. The CDR3 sequence is 12 residues long. Per germline, CDR1 SEHNR and CDR2 FQNEAQ (reference sequence). Trimming removed 5 bases from V and 1 base from J, with 5 bases in between. Here the CDR3 reads CASSRGNTEAFF. For the CDR3, the DNA is TGTGCCAGCAGCCGGGGGAACACTGAAGCTTTCTTT.

J is TRBJ1-2 and V is TRBV27, with a weak D call TRBD1 (6 bases). Looked up from germline, CDR1 is MNHEY and CDR2 is SMNVEV (reference sequence). The CDR3 totals 14 residues. V was shortened by 5 bases and J by 3 bases, with 13 bases between the two germline ends. The DNA for the CDR3 is TGTGCCAGCAGTACGTACAGGGAAGACTATGGCTACACCTTC. Its translation is CASSTYREDYGYTF.

The rearrangement links TRBV29-1 to TRBJ1-2, with 12 bases that match TRBD1. The CDR3 has 17 amino acids. CDR1 is SQVTM, CDR2 ANQGSEA, per germline. The J segment lost 3 bases and the V segment lost 4 bases, leaving 12 bases of the junction unmatched. The CDR3 DNA sequence: TGCAGCGTTGTTAGTGGGACAGGGGGCGTAGATGACTATGGCTACACCTTC. Translated: CSVVSGTGGVDDYGYTF.

The CDR3 protein is CSVEEDGELFF. In nucleotides, the CDR3 is TGCAGCGTCGAGGAGGACGGGGAGCTGTTTTTT. The chain links TRBV29-1 to TRBJ2-2; D is possibly TRBD2 (5 bases). Trimming shortened V by 6 bases and J by 7 bases, and 9 bases separated the two germline ends. The CDR3 extends over 11 amino acids. The V gene's germline CDR1 is SQVTM and CDR2 ANQGSEA.

This clonotype has a handful of counts. The chain employs TRBV6-2 or TRBV6-3 and TRBJ2-1; D unresolved. Germline V CDR1 and CDR2: MNHEY, SVGEGT. The CDR3 spans 13 residues. Deletions cut 0 bases from V and 5 bases from J, with 5 bases between. The CDR3 protein is CASSYSGDNEQFF. As DNA, the CDR3 is TGTGCCAGCAGTTACTCAGGAGACAATGAGCAGTTCTTC.

V gene TRBV6-1 combines with J gene TRBJ1-5; D perhaps matches TRBD1 (6 bases). The CDR3 length is 16 residues. Germline V gene sequence: CDR1 MNHNS, CDR2 SASEGT. The V end was cut by 4 bases, the J end by 2 bases, with 15 bases between. CDR3 DNA: TGTGCCAGCAGTGTGGAGGGGGGGAAAGGCAATCAGCCCCAGCATTTT. Its translation is CASSVEGGKGNQPQHF.

The chain recombines TRBV3-1 with TRBJ2-2; D not certain. Germline V gives CDR1 LGHDT, CDR2 YNNKEL (reference sequence). V was trimmed by 0 bases and J by 5 bases, leaving 7 bases between them. CDR3 length equals 14 residues. CDR3 sequence: CASSQDSITGELFF. The CDR3 bases are TGTGCCAGCAGCCAAGACTCCATAACCGGGGAGCTGTTTTTT.

The V call is TRBV12-3 or TRBV12-4, the J call TRBJ2-6; D call uncertain. Trimming stripped 5 bases from V and 0 bases from J, with 14 bases between. This CDR3 comprises 17 residues. CDR3 in amino acids: CASSLFQLNSGANVLTF. In DNA form, the CDR3 reads TGTGCCAGCAGTCTCTTCCAACTCAACTCTGGGGCCAACGTCCTGACTTTC.

The chain is built from TRBV24-1 and TRBJ2-1; no clear D gene. V was trimmed by 3 bases and J by 3 bases, leaving 14 bases between them. Per germline, CDR1 KGHDR and CDR2 SFDVKD. The CDR3 is made up of 16 amino acids. The chain's CDR3 is CATSDNRSPLYNEQFF. CDR3 nucleotide sequence: TGTGCCACCAGTGATAATCGATCACCCCTCTACAATGAGCAGTTCTTC.

The CDR3 sequence is CAAGSGNEQFF. CDR3 sequence (DNA): TGTGCCGCGGGGAGTGGGAATGAGCAGTTCTTC. The chain recombines TRBV6-5 with TRBJ2-1, with D perhaps matching TRBD2 (6 bases). This CDR3 has 11 residues. Trimming removed 11 bases at V and 7 bases at J, with 12 bases between. Germline values: CDR1 MNHEY, CDR2 SVGAGI.

This clonotype was seen more than once but under ten times. J is TRBJ2-7 and V is TRBV27; TRBD2 matches 9 bases. In germline, CDR1 is MNHEY, CDR2 SMNVEV (reference sequence). There are 14 residues in the CDR3. Trimming at V came to 3 bases and at J to 1 base, leaving 1 base not matched to a gene. The CDR3 nucleotides read TGTGCCAGCAGTTTTACTAGCGGGTCCTACGAGCAGTACTTC. It codes for CASSFTSGSYEQYF.